This TCR beta chain originates from a study of neurological immune-mediated disorders. Study observations and caveats: With the multiple sclerosis repertoire cluster, none of the clinical or MRI features showed an association.

CDR1 and CDR2 (germline): SGHDT, YYEEEE. Between the trimmed V and J ends, which lost 2 bases and 3 bases, there was a span of 8 bases. The CDR3 has 13 residues. The starting material, 2 million PBMCs stored at -80 C, gave rise to the unsorted libraries. 5'RACE with 10-nucleotide random UMIs generated the cDNA. Each CDR3 protein is one row after TCRdb ran MiXCR on the 5' RACE reads. The sample includes fewer than 50,000 distinct CDR3 sequences, roughly 2.5% seen only once; the top ten take 10% to 15%. This clonotype was recorded at least ten times. Its antigen is not identified. The sample taken for sequencing was PBMCs. The V gene is TRBV5-6, the J gene TRBJ1-1; D is undetermined. This clonotype was obtained from a young man with multiple sclerosis. CDR3 in DNA: TGTGCCAGCAGCTTTCTGCCTGACACTGAAGCTTTCTTT. Its protein is CASSFLPDTEAFF.